The 28 T cell receptor beta chains below were found in one sample sequenced in a study of blood T cell repertoires in COVID-19. The repertoire was sequenced with immunoSEQ multiplex PCR; TCRdb's copy has only in-frame clones and lacks some. Of fewer than 300,000 clones listed, roughly 84% are singletons. The sequencing input was peripheral blood. These receptors all come from a human donor with COVID-19, enrolled during active disease. The donor label of this sample is uncertain.

This clone came up a few times. Other nucleotide sequences from this sample produce the same CDR3. The chain couples TRBV5-1 to TRBJ1-1; 7 nucleotides match TRBD1. Germline V gene lookup returns CDR1 SGHRS and CDR2 YFSETQ. Trimming took 0 bases from V and 0 from J; bases not matched to a gene: 2. The CDR3 sequence is 15 residues long. CDR3 coding DNA: TGCGCCAGCAGCTTGGACAGGGGTATGAACACTGAAGCTTTCTTT. Encoded protein: CASSLDRGMNTEAFF.

This clone has a count of ten or more. The chain has TRBV4-2 and TRBJ2-3, with D perhaps matching TRBD2 (5 bases). V was cut by 0 bases and J by 3 bases, with 10 bases left in between. This CDR3 spans 15 amino acids. Looked up from germline, CDR1 is LGHNA and CDR2 is YNFKEQ. CDR3 protein: CASSQEQRKTDTQYF. CDR3 sequence (DNA): TGTGCCAGCAGCCAAGAACAGCGGAAGACAGATACGCAGTATTTT.

This chain uses TRBV4-1 with TRBJ2-3; TRBD2 agrees at 10 bases. J gave up 5 bases and V 1 base, and 6 bases lay outside the gene matches. The CDR3 has 16 amino acids. Germline V gives CDR1 MGHRA, CDR2 YSYEKL. CDR3 in amino acids: CASSQVSGRALDTQYF. The CDR3 DNA reads TGCGCCAGCAGCCAAGTGAGCGGGAGGGCCTTAGATACGCAGTATTTT.

The chain couples TRBV5-5 to TRBJ2-3; tentative D call: TRBD1 (6 bases). The CDR3 is made up of 16 amino acids. Trimming left V 0 bases short and J 0 bases short, with 11 bases between. Germline V lookup: CDR1 SGHKS, CDR2 YYEKEE (reference sequence). The CDR3 here is CASSLGGRPSTDTQYF. In DNA form, the CDR3 reads TGTGCCAGCAGCTTGGGGGGGCGCCCTAGCACAGATACGCAGTATTTT.

This clone was found once. The chain joins TRBV11-2 to TRBJ1-1; D is undetermined. V shed 1 base and J shed 4 bases, with 4 bases lying between them. This CDR3 comprises 12 residues. Germline assignment: CDR1 SGHAT and CDR2 FQNNGV. CDR3 protein: CASSLVRTEAFF. Written as DNA, the CDR3 is TGTGCCAGCAGCTTAGTTCGCACTGAAGCTTTCTTT. Looking up the rest from reference TRBV11-2 and TRBJ1-1 gives the full variable domain: EAGVAQSPRYKIIEKRQSVAFWCNPISGHATLYWYQQILGQGPKLLIQFQNNGVVDDSQLPKDRFSAERLKGVDSTLKIQPAKLEDSAVYLCASSLVRTEAFFGQGTRLTVV.

Turning to this clone: This CDR3 is also generated by other DNA sequences in the sample. This CDR3 reads CASRQVNQPQHF. Here the CDR3 DNA reads TGTGCCAGCAGACAAGTCAATCAGCCCCAGCATTTT. This chain uses TRBV28 with TRBJ1-5, with D hard to call. Germline CDR1 MDHEN, CDR2 SYDVKM. The V and J ends lost 6 bases and 3 bases respectively, with 6 bases between them. The CDR3 sequence is 12 residues long.

This clone was recorded once. In DNA form, the CDR3 reads TGTGCCAGCAGCTTGGCTAGCGACACAGATACGCAGTATTTT. This sequence encodes CASSLASDTDTQYF. The J gene is TRBJ2-3, the V gene TRBV7-9, with D possibly TRBD2 on 6 matching bases. The germline V and J ends were trimmed by 3 bases and 2 bases, with 9 bases remaining between them. CDR3 length equals 14 residues. CDR1 SEHNR and CDR2 FQNEAQ come from the germline V gene (reference sequence). The full variable domain, its missing parts supplied by reference TRBV7-9 and TRBJ2-3, is DTGVSQNPRHKITKRGQNVTFRCDPISEHNRLYWYRQTLGQGPEFLTYFQNEAQLEKSRLLSDRFSAERPKGSFSTLEIQRTEQGDSAMYLCASSLASDTDTQYFGPGTRLTVL.

This clone was detected a few times. The V gene is TRBV5-4, the J gene TRBJ1-2, with 9 positions matching TRBD1. The length of the CDR3 is 14 residues. V gave up 4 bases and J gave up 9 bases; unmatched junction bases: 10. From germline, CDR1 is SGHNT and CDR2 YYREEE (reference sequence). The CDR3 protein is CASSPEGQGRRYTF. The CDR3 DNA follows: TGTGCCAGCAGCCCTGAGGGACAGGGTAGACGCTACACCTTC. Combining the CDR3 with reference TRBV5-4 and TRBJ1-2 gives the whole variable domain ETGVTQSPTHLIKTRGQQVTLRCSSQSGHNTVSWYQQALGQGPQFIFQYYREEENGRGNFPPRFSGLQFPNYSSELNVNALELDDSALYLCASSPEGQGRRYTFGSGTRLTVV.

The chain uses TRBV15 and TRBJ1-2, with TRBD1 matching 7 bases. CDR1 is LNHNV and CDR2 is YYDKDF in the germline V gene (reference sequence). CDR3 length equals 13 residues. J gave up 9 bases and V 0 bases, and 4 bases lay outside the gene matches. Here the CDR3 DNA reads TGTGCCACCAGCAGAGATACGACAGGGAGCTACACCTTC. This sequence encodes CATSRDTTGSYTF.

V usage is TRBV18 and J usage is TRBJ1-1; D unclear. This CDR3 is 15 amino acids long. V lost 2 bases and J 6 bases, leaving 16 bases between the germline ends. From germline, CDR1 is KGHSH and CDR2 LQKENI. The CDR3 reads CASSPFGSSRAEAFF. CDR3 in DNA: TGTGCCAGCTCACCATTCGGAAGCAGTCGGGCTGAAGCTTTCTTT.

This rearrangement joins TRBV19 to TRBJ1-5; no clear D. V lost 2 bases and J 7 bases, leaving 9 bases between the germline ends. CDR1 and CDR2 (germline): LNHDA, SQIVND (reference sequence). CDR3 length: 13 amino acids. CDR3: CASSIRRGQPQHF. CDR3 DNA sequence: TGTGCCAGTAGTATACGTCGAGGGCAGCCCCAGCATTTT.

The V and J genes are TRBV2 and TRBJ1-4, with D maybe TRBD1 (6 bases). The CDR3 has 15 amino acids. Trimming shortened V by 7 bases and J by 2 bases, and 14 bases separated the two germline ends. CDR1 is SNHLY, CDR2 FYNNEI, per germline. CDR3 in DNA: TGTGCCAGCAATTGGAAGGGGGGGACTAATGAAAAACTGTTTTTT. Protein sequence: CASNWKGGTNEKLFF. Together with reference TRBV2 and TRBJ1-4, the CDR3 gives the full variable domain: EPEVTQTPSHQVTQMGQEVILRCVPISNHLYFYWYRQILGQKVEFLVSFYNNEISEKSEIFDDQFSVERPDGSNFTLKIRSTKLEDSAMYFCASNWKGGTNEKLFFGSGTQLSVL.

The chain carries TRBV6-5 and TRBJ1-1; D is ambiguous. This CDR3 has 15 residues. Trimming took 0 bases from V and 5 from J, leaving 13 bases between them. The germline V gene encodes CDR1 MNHEY and CDR2 SVGAGI. The CDR3 region has the DNA TGTGCCAGCAGTTACTCGAGTGAAAGATGGACTGAAGCTTTCTTT. Its translation is CASSYSSERWTEAFF.

This clone has a handful of counts. This rearrangement joins TRBV29-1 to TRBJ1-1; the match to TRBD1 covers 10 bases. CDR1 and CDR2 (germline): SQVTM, ANQGSEA. V was pared by 5 bases and J by 5 bases, with 2 bases of the junction left unmatched. This CDR3 has 12 residues. The CDR3 here is CSVKDRGTEAFF. CDR3 in DNA: TGCAGCGTTAAGGACAGGGGGACTGAAGCTTTCTTT.

The genes are TRBV9 and TRBJ1-5; unclear D gene. The CDR3 covers 14 residues. Germline V gives CDR1 SGDLS, CDR2 YYNGEE. V lost 4 bases, J lost 1 base, and 9 bases lay in between. CDR3 amino acids: CASSPSPSNQPQHF. DNA for the CDR3: TGTGCCAGCAGCCCCTCCCCCAGCAATCAGCCCCAGCATTTT.

This rearrangement joins TRBV5-1 to TRBJ2-5, with TRBD2 matching over 7 bases. The CDR3 contains 14 residues. V trimming: 1 base; J trimming: 6 bases; junction bases outside the gene matches: 6. Germline CDR1 SGHRS, CDR2 YFSETQ. CDR3 coding DNA: TGCGCCAGCAGCTTGACAGCGGGGTCCAAGACCCAGTACTTC. As protein: CASSLTAGSKTQYF.

The genes are TRBV5-1 and TRBJ1-6; D may be TRBD1 (5 bases). Germline values: CDR1 SGHRS, CDR2 YFSETQ. The CDR3 length is 14 residues. V lost 2 bases to trimming and J lost 5 bases, with 8 bases between them. CDR3 DNA sequence: TGCGCCAGCAGCTTTCCGGGGGATAATTCACCCCTCCACTTT. It is translated as CASSFPGDNSPLHF.

The rearrangement uses TRBV28 and TRBJ1-4; D is possibly TRBD1 (6 bases). V was shortened by 6 bases and J by 0 bases, with 14 bases between the two germline ends. The CDR3 runs to 16 residues. Germline-derived CDR1 and CDR2 are MDHEN and SYDVKM. DNA of the CDR3: TGTGCCAGCAGAGCCCCCCGACAGGCAACTAATGAAAAACTGTTTTTT. The encoded protein is CASRAPRQATNEKLFF.

The V call is TRBV12-3 or TRBV12-4, the J call TRBJ1-1; D remains ambiguous. The CDR3 sequence is 12 residues long. Trimming took off 11 bases at V and 4 bases at J, with 14 bases between the two ends. This CDR3 is CAAQITGTEAFF. The DNA for the CDR3 is TGTGCCGCCCAGATAACGGGCACTGAAGCTTTCTTT.

This clone was seen only a few times. The chain recombines TRBV5-6 with TRBJ2-7; 11 bases map to TRBD2. V trimming: 4 bases; J trimming: 3 bases; junction bases outside the gene matches: 6. The CDR3 consists of 15 residues. Germline assignment: CDR1 SGHDT and CDR2 YYEEEE. CDR3 amino acids: CASSRGLAAHYEQYF. The CDR3 DNA reads TGTGCCAGCAGCCGGGGACTAGCGGCCCACTACGAGCAGTACTTC.

The rearrangement links TRBV28 to TRBJ2-7; no firm D call. The germline CDR1 and CDR2 sequences are MDHEN and SYDVKM. This CDR3 region has 13 residues. V shed 6 bases and J shed 6 bases, with 15 bases lying between them. CDR3 residues: CASRRRSEAEQYF. The DNA for the CDR3 is TGTGCCAGCAGAAGACGGAGTGAGGCCGAGCAGTACTTC.

The chain links TRBV29-1 to TRBJ1-4; no reliable D call. CDR3 length: 12 amino acids. Trimming cost V 4 bases and J 8 bases, with 11 bases left between them. Germline V gives CDR1 SQVTM, CDR2 ANQGSEA. DNA of the CDR3: TGCAGCGTTGCGGGAGTGGGGGAAAAACTGTTTTTT. It is translated as CSVAGVGEKLFF.

This clone has just one count. CDR3 nucleotide sequence: TGTGCCTGGACGCTAGCGGGAGGGGAGCAGTACTTC. Protein: CAWTLAGGEQYF. V usage is TRBV30 and J usage is TRBJ2-7, with 12 positions matching TRBD2. CDR3 size: 12 residues. The J segment lost 7 bases and the V segment lost 4 bases, leaving 2 bases of the junction unmatched. CDR1 GTSNPN and CDR2 SVGIG come from the germline V gene (reference sequence). The full variable domain, completed using reference TRBV30 and TRBJ2-7, is SQTIHQWPATLVQPVGSPLSLECTVEGTSNPNLYWYRQAAGRGLQLLFYSVGIGQISSEVPQNLSASRPQDRQFILSSKKLLLSDSGFYLCAWTLAGGEQYFGPGTRLTVT.

This chain joins TRBV19 and TRBJ2-3, with 12 bases identical to TRBD1. Per the germline V gene, CDR1 is LNHDA and CDR2 is SQIVND (reference sequence). V shed 6 bases, J shed 4 bases, and the junction held 5 bases outside the gene matches. The CDR3 runs to 15 residues. CDR3 nucleotides: TGTGCCAGTAGGAGGGGACAGGGGGCTTCAGATACGCAGTATTTT. It translates to CASRRGQGASDTQYF.

This chain joins TRBV5-1 and TRBJ2-3; 13 bases agree with TRBD2. The length of the CDR3 is 16 residues. The V gene's germline CDR1 is SGHRS and CDR2 YFSETQ. Losses at the gene ends were 5 bases for V and 5 bases for J; bases not matched to a gene: 8. The CDR3 loop is CASRITSGRAEDTQYF. In nucleotides, the CDR3 is TGCGCCAGCAGGATAACTAGCGGGAGGGCCGAAGATACGCAGTATTTT.

This chain joins TRBV6-5 and TRBJ1-3, with 7 bases identical to TRBD1. The CDR3 covers 14 residues. Losses at the gene ends were 5 bases for V and 4 bases for J; bases not matched to a gene: 5. Germline V CDR1 and CDR2: MNHEY, SVGAGI. The chain's CDR3 is CASSPRQGGNTIYF. CDR3 in DNA: TGTGCCAGCAGTCCCCGACAGGGAGGAAACACCATATATTTT.

The V and J genes are TRBV27 and TRBJ2-7; 8 nucleotides align to TRBD1. The CDR3 runs 12 residues. V lost 9 bases, J lost 5 bases, and 6 bases stayed unmatched. Germline V gene data show CDR1 as MNHEY and CDR2 as SMNVEV (reference sequence). In DNA form, the CDR3 reads TGTGCCAGTTCGGACAGGGTCCACGAGCAGTACTTC. It codes for CASSDRVHEQYF.

The chain links TRBV7-3 to TRBJ2-2; D perhaps matches TRBD2 (6 bases). In germline, CDR1 is SGHTA, CDR2 FQGTGA. There are 14 residues in the CDR3. V was shortened by 0 bases and J by 6 bases, with 8 bases between the two germline ends. CDR3 bases: TGTGCCAGCAGCTTAACACCTAGCGCCGGGGAGCTGTTTTTT. Amino acids: CASSLTPSAGELFF. The full variable domain, its missing parts supplied by reference TRBV7-3 and TRBJ2-2, is GAGVSQTPSNKVTEKGKYVELRCDPISGHTALYWYRQSLGQGPEFLIYFQGTGAADDSGLPNDRFFAVRPEGSVSTLKIQRTERGDSAVYLCASSLTPSAGELFFGEGSRLTVL.